The TCR beta chain described here comes from a study of CD8+ T cells in alopecia areata (dated by TCRdb to 2017 to 2018). With regard to the full study: Treated patients were enrolled in an open-label pilot trial of oral tofacitinib, 5 to 10 mg twice daily, for moderate-to-severe alopecia areata. Patients received tofacitinib for 6 to 18 months and were then followed off drug for 6 months to check for delayed response and recurrence. The SALT score, which quantifies the percentage of affected scalp surface area, was used to measure disease severity in treated patients. To study T cell clonal expansion in alopecia areata, the researchers applied high-throughput TCRbeta sequencing to both the C3H/HeJ mouse model and human patients. In humans, TCRbeta sequencing was performed on scalp tissue and on sorted CD4+ and CD8+ peripheral blood T cells from healthy controls and from patients with patchy or totalis/universalis alopecia areata. Biopsies were taken from tofacitinib-treated patients at baseline and at 4 and 24 weeks of treatment, and a later scalp biopsy was taken in several of the tofacitinib-treated patients. Scalp clonality was compared across normal scalp (n=4), patchy alopecia areata scalp (n=8), and alopecia totalis/universalis scalp (n=8). The RNA source kit depended on sample type: the PAXgene miRNA kit for fixed scalp, the miRNeasy kit for PBMCs, and the RNeasy kit for mouse skin. TCRbeta CDR3 regions were amplified by immunoSEQ multiplex PCR with 35 Vbeta forward and 13 Jbeta reverse primers.

Library prep was done by the immunoSEQ multiplex PCR assay. RNA was extracted from all samples and reverse transcribed into cDNA as template for TCR sequencing. SuperScript III was used for first-strand cDNA synthesis, primed with a 2:1 mix of oligo-dT and random hexamers. A synthetic immune receptor repertoire was used to measure amplification bias, and any remaining bias was corrected computationally. The study's processing was this. After raw reads were preprocessed to remove errors, the CDR3 was defined following IMGT conventions as running from the conserved cysteine to phenylalanine. To get clonality, Shannon entropy was normalized by log2 of the number of productive unique TCRs and the result was subtracted from 1. Whether scalp clones were CD4 or CD8 was inferred by matching scalp TCRbeta sequences against CD4 and CD8 repertoires sorted from blood. Here the immuneACCESS table is served through TCRdb, limited to in-frame sequences with V and J called. Missing clones are a known gap in these copies; in checked studies unresolved V genes cover under half, and the rest lacks a known reason. The D gene and trimming were derived from the DNA, and the V and J assignments and clone size from that table. In this sample the table shows fewer than 250,000 clones, 43% of which occur a single time. The ten top clones hold around 3% of the sample.

The germline ends are 8 bases apart after V is trimmed by 6 bases and J by 2 bases. For CDR1 and CDR2, the germline V gene lists SGHVS and FQNEAQ. CDR3 length: 12 amino acids, cysteine to phenylalanine. This entry keeps only the CDR3 DNA: 36 bases, framed from base 1. For this clone: The specificity of this receptor is unknown. Within one base of it there is no much larger clone, and no base qualities were kept.

Explained via the paper, the treatment or condition label denotes: oral pan-JAK inhibitor, 5-10 mg twice daily. Lesional scalp punch biopsies and peripheral blood were obtained from alopecia areata patients. PBMCs were isolated by density centrifugation and stained for CD3, CD4 and CD8, after which CD4+ and CD8+ T cells were sorted on a FACSAria. General findings and caveats noted by the study authors: Lesional scalp, especially in alopecia totalis/universalis, showed higher clonality and more expanded CD8+ clones than normal scalp, suggesting antigenic drive. Shared TCR sequences between patients were less evident than in mice, which may be partly attributable to HLA diversity in the patient population. Unlike mouse skin, where gammadelta T cells dominate, normal human skin contains resident alphabeta T cells that get sequenced too, which complicates analysis of the scalp TCR repertoire. Many expanded lesional clones were found to persist in scalp and blood during tofacitinib treatment, and relapse after treatment cessation may be partly explained by this persistence. Because the treated cohort was small and had just a single nonresponder, larger studies are needed to establish links between baseline CD8+ expansion and response. Scalp clonality and the number of expanded CD8+ clones among the top 100 scalp clones were significantly decreased by tofacitinib.

This sequence uses TRBV7-8 and TRBJ2-7; no D segment can be confidently identified. This sample comprised CD4+ T cells sorted from blood, obtained around week 37, from a patient treated with tofacitinib. This TCR derives from a human donor with alopecia areata. DNA sequence: TGTGCCAGCAGGGCGAGCACCTACGAGCAGTACTTC. Its coded protein is CASRASTYEQYF.